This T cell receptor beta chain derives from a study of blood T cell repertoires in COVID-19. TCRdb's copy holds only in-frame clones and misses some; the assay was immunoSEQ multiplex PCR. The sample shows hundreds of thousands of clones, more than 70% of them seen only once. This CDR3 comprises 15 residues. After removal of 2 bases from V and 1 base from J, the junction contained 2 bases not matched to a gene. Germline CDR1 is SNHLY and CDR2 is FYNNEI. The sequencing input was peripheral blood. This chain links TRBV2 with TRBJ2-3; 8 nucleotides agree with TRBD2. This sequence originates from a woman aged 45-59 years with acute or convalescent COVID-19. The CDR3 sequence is CASSEREGGTDTQYF. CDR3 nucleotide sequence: TGTGCCAGCAGTGAACGGGAGGGTGGCACAGATACGCAGTATTTT.